These T cell receptor beta chains were read from a single sample in a study of control samples from healthy donors and cancer patients. TCRdb's copy holds only in-frame clones and misses some; the assay was immunoSEQ multiplex PCR. The repertoire holds roughly 200,000 clones, with just under 95% as singletons. The material sequenced was blood. Receptor source: a man aged 18-30 years in good health. CDR3s include the opening cysteine and the closing phenylalanine or tryptophan. The order of the fields is V gene, J gene, D gene, clone size, CDR3 protein, CDR3 DNA. D genes are given only for firm matches. Expanded clones are given a class, and other clones once, few, many or no size at all.

>TRBV28|TRBJ2-2|-|-
CASSLTGNTGELFF
TGTGCCAGCAGTTTGACGGGAAACACCGGGGAGCTGTTTTTT
>TRBV10-3|TRBJ1-1|-|-
CAISESSLSGGEAFF
TGTGCCATCAGTGAGTCCTCCCTGTCTGGGGGTGAAGCTTTCTTT
>TRBV2|TRBJ2-5|TRBD2|-
CASRAGTSAEAQYF
TGTGCCAGCAGAGCTGGGACTAGCGCGGAGGCCCAGTACTTC
>TRBV10-2|TRBJ2-3|-|-
CASVGFLTDTQYF
TGCGCCAGCGTAGGGTTTTTGACAGATACGCAGTATTTT
>TRBV24-1|TRBJ1-1|TRBD1|-
CATSDQTGLEAFF
TGTGCCACCAGTGACCAGACAGGGCTTGAAGCTTTCTTT
>TRBV5-1|TRBJ1-1|TRBD1|-
CASSSQTGVNTEAFF
TGCGCCAGCAGCTCTCAGACAGGGGTAAACACTGAAGCTTTCTTT
>TRBV7-2|TRBJ1-5|-|-
CASSLAPGSGQPQHF
TGTGCCAGCAGCTTAGCGCCAGGGTCCGGTCAGCCCCAGCATTTT
>TRBV19|TRBJ1-4|-|once
CASSAKGPNEKLFF
TGTGCCAGTAGCGCCAAGGGGCCTAATGAAAAACTGTTTTTT
>TRBV30|TRBJ1-3|-|-
CAWSTMIGNTIYF
TGTGCCTGGAGTACCATGATCGGAAACACCATATATTTT
>TRBV5-6|TRBJ2-3|-|-
CASSSIMGGRGDTQYF
TGTGCCAGCAGCTCGATTATGGGGGGAAGGGGAGATACGCAGTATTTT
>TRBV14|TRBJ1-1|-|-
CASSKGKRGTEAFF
TGTGCCAGCAGCAAGGGGAAAAGGGGCACTGAAGCTTTCTTT
>TRBV6-6|TRBJ2-7|-|-
CASSWDVLYEQYF
TGTGCCAGCAGTTGGGACGTCCTCTACGAGCAGTACTTC
>TRBV9|TRBJ2-3|-|-
CASSTPGQPQYF
TGTGCCAGCTCGACTCCGGGACAACCGCAGTATTTT
>TRBV19|TRBJ1-2|-|-
CASSFWDGSYTF
TGTGCCAGTAGTTTCTGGGACGGAAGCTACACCTTC
>TRBV29-1|TRBJ1-1|-|-
CSVAGTNTEAFF
TGCAGCGTTGCGGGGACCAACACTGAAGCTTTCTTT
>TRBV18|TRBJ1-2|-|once
CASSPGVSYGYTF
TGTGCCAGCTCACCAGGGGTCTCCTATGGCTACACCTTC
>TRBV13|TRBJ2-3|TRBD2|-
CASSLMTSGAFF
TGTGCCAGCAGCCTCATGACTAGCGGGGCCTTTTTT
>TRBV11-3|TRBJ2-1|TRBD2|few
CASSLVGRGAHNEQFF
TGTGCCAGCAGTTTAGTAGGGCGGGGGGCCCACAATGAGCAGTTCTTC
>TRBV5-1|TRBJ2-5|TRBD2|-
CASSLRAGGQETQYF
TGCGCCAGCAGCTTGCGAGCGGGGGGGCAAGAGACCCAGTACTTC
>TRBV10-1|TRBJ2-5|-|-
CASSESTGLETQYF
TGCGCCAGCAGTGAGTCAACAGGGTTAGAGACCCAGTACTTC